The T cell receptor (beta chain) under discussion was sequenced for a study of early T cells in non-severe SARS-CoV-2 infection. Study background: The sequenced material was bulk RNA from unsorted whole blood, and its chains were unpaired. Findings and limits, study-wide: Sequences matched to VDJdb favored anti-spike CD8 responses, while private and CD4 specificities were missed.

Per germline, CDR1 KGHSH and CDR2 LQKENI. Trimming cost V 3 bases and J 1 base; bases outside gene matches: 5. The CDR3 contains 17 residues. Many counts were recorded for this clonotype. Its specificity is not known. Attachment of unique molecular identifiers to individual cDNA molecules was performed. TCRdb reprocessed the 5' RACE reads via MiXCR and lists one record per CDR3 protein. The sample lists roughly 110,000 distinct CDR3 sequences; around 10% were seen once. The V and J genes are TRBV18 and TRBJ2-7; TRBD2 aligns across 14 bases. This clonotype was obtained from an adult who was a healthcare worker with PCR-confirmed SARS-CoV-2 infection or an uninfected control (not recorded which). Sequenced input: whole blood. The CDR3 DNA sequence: TGTGCCAGCTCACCTACGGGACTAGCGGGAGCTTCCTACGAGCAGTACTTC. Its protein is CASSPTGLAGASYEQYF.